This T cell receptor (beta chain) comes out of a study of spatial heterogeneity in lung cancer. Every TCR cDNA molecule bore a unique molecular identifier. TCRdb recomputed calls from the 5' RACE reads with MiXCR, one row per CDR3 protein. The sample records some 37,000 distinct CDR3 sequences, less than 5.5% being singletons. This sample's time point: sample taken at primary tumor resection. In each case, whole RNA from tumor, nontumor lung or frozen PBMC was sequenced unsorted. The CDR3 length is 13 residues. Trimming left V 5 bases short and J 1 base short, with 7 bases between. Germline assignment: CDR1 MNHEY and CDR2 SVGEGT.

Material: PBMCs, obtained at surgery. V usage is TRBV6-2 or TRBV6-3 and J usage is TRBJ2-3, with D uncertain. The TCR was taken from a female donor with early-stage non-small cell lung cancer. CDR3 nucleotide sequence: TGTGCCAGCAGTGCCCCGGGCACAGATACGCAGTATTTT. It encodes CASSAPGTDTQYF.